The TCR beta chain under discussion was sequenced for a study of control samples from healthy donors and cancer patients. This CDR3 contains 16 residues. Trimming shortened V by 5 bases and J by 3 bases, and 17 bases separated the two germline ends. The germline gives CDR1 MDHEN, CDR2 SYDVKM. The data were produced by immunoSEQ multiplex PCR, yet TCRdb's version contains in-frame clones alone and is incomplete. The table records approximately 170,000 clones, 90% to 95% of them present only once. The genes are TRBV28 and TRBJ1-5; maybe TRBD1 (6 bases). The sample was blood. The receptor was derived from a woman in her thirties in good health. The CDR3 coding sequence is TGTGCCAGCAGTCCCCATAACGGACAGCTCAATCAGCCCCAGCATTTT. Translation gives CASSPHNGQLNQPQHF.